The 31 T cell receptor beta chains in this list originate from one sample, sequenced in a study of T-cell memory formation after mild COVID-19. MiXCR, run by TCRdb on the 5' RACE reads, gives a single entry per CDR3 protein. The data contain about 100,000 distinct CDR3 sequences, 18% of them singletons. Sequencing used PBMCs or a T cell subset sorted from them (not recorded which). These receptors all stem from a man younger than 35 who had mild COVID-19 (a few samples of this study predate the infection). Cell type and time point are not known.

This clonotype has just a few counts. This chain links TRBV24-1 with TRBJ1-1; a weak D match, TRBD1 (6 bases). This CDR3 contains 12 residues. The V gene's germline CDR1 is KGHDR and CDR2 SFDVKD. V was cut by 4 bases and J by 8 bases, with 10 bases left in between. CDR3 residues: CATSDPGTEAFF. In DNA, the CDR3 is TGTGCCACCAGTGACCCAGGGACAGAAGCTTTCTTT.

V is TRBV7-9 and J is TRBJ2-1, with 9 bases fitting TRBD2. Trimming took 4 bases from V and 7 from J; bases not matched to a gene: 11. The V gene's germline CDR1 is SEHNR and CDR2 FQNEAQ (reference sequence). The CDR3 has 16 residues. The DNA of the CDR3 is TGTGCCAGCAGCTCCTACGTGGCGGGGGGGTCAAATGAGCAGTTCTTC. Protein: CASSSYVAGGSNEQFF. Combining the CDR3 with reference TRBV7-9 and TRBJ2-1 gives the whole variable domain DTGVSQNPRHKITKRGQNVTFRCDPISEHNRLYWYRQTLGQGPEFLTYFQNEAQLEKSRLLSDRFSAERPKGSFSTLEIQRTEQGDSAMYLCASSSYVAGGSNEQFFGPGTRLTVL.

This clonotype was counted between two and nine times. Written as DNA, the CDR3 is TGTGCCAGCGTTAATGCGGGGGATCAAGAGACCCAGTACTTC. It is translated as CASVNAGDQETQYF. The chain has TRBV6-2 or TRBV6-3 and TRBJ2-5; 7 bases agree with TRBD2. The CDR3 consists of 14 residues. V gave up 8 bases and J gave up 2 bases; unmatched junction bases: 8. Per germline, CDR1 MNHEY and CDR2 SVGEGT.

This clonotype was observed many times. The chain joins TRBV12-3 or TRBV12-4 to TRBJ2-3; 9 nucleotides align to TRBD2. CDR3 length equals 14 residues. V trimming: 7 bases; J trimming: 0 bases; junction bases outside the gene matches: 2. The CDR3: CASISGGSTDTQYF. CDR3 sequence (DNA): TGTGCCAGCATCAGCGGGGGGAGCACAGATACGCAGTATTTT.

This clonotype turned up a few times. The CDR3 here is CASSSITGVAYEQYF. The CDR3 nucleotides read TGTGCCAGCAGTTCCATAACCGGGGTGGCCTACGAGCAGTACTTC. This chain joins TRBV12-3 or TRBV12-4 and TRBJ2-7; D might be TRBD2 (5 bases). The length of the CDR3 is 15 residues. With 4 bases removed from V and 2 bases from J, the gap between germline ends came to 15 bases.

This chain uses TRBV3-1 with TRBJ2-5, with 8 bases that match TRBD1. CDR3 size: 14 residues. Germline CDR1 reads LGHDT; CDR2 reads YNNKEL (reference sequence). The V gene end was trimmed by 3 bases and the J gene end by 5 bases; junction bases not matched to a gene: 5. CDR3 residues: CASSHDRGRETQYF. CDR3 nucleotide sequence: TGTGCCAGCAGCCACGACAGGGGTCGGGAGACCCAGTACTTC.

The genes are TRBV5-1 and TRBJ2-7; TRBD1 matches at 7 bases. From germline, CDR1 is SGHRS and CDR2 YFSETQ. With 4 bases clipped from V and 2 bases from J, the junction kept 6 bases outside the gene matches. This CDR3 is 14 amino acids long. The CDR3 sequence is CASSPQGPTYEQYF. The CDR3 bases are TGCGCCAGCAGCCCACAGGGGCCAACCTACGAGCAGTACTTC.

The genes are TRBV4-1 and TRBJ2-4; TRBD1 matches 7 bases. The CDR3 is 17 amino acids. Germline CDR1 is MGHRA and CDR2 is YSYEKL. V lost 1 base, J lost 3 bases, and 9 bases stayed unmatched. The CDR3 loop is CASSQVGRGLVKNIQYF. In DNA, the CDR3 is TGCGCCAGCAGCCAAGTCGGTAGGGGGCTGGTCAAAAACATTCAGTACTTC.

This clonotype turned up a few times. The chain joins TRBV4-3 to TRBJ2-1, with TRBD2 matching over 15 bases. The CDR3 is 15 amino acids. V lost 4 bases and J lost 9; bases outside the gene matches: 4. Germline CDR1 LGHNA, CDR2 YSLEER. The CDR3 is CASSRTSGGAFEQFF. Here the CDR3 DNA reads TGCGCCAGCAGCCGGACTAGCGGGGGGGCCTTTGAGCAGTTCTTC.

V is TRBV18 and J is TRBJ2-3; 13 nucleotides match TRBD2. The germline V gene encodes CDR1 KGHSH and CDR2 LQKENI. The CDR3 sequence is 22 residues long. V gave up 0 bases and J gave up 1 base; unmatched junction bases: 16. The CDR3, as DNA: TGTGCCAGCTCACCACCGCTTTCTGCTACTAGCGGGGGGGTTTATGGCACAGATACGCAGTATTTT. Translating it yields CASSPPLSATSGGVYGTDTQYF.

There are a few counts of this clonotype. This chain uses TRBV5-1 with TRBJ2-7; D might be TRBD1 (6 bases). The CDR3 is 14 amino acids. Per the germline V gene, CDR1 is SGHRS and CDR2 is YFSETQ. V was trimmed by 4 bases and J by 3 bases, leaving 14 bases between them. CDR3 residues: CASSRTIQGYEQYF. The CDR3 nucleotides read TGCGCCAGCAGCCGGACGATACAGGGCTACGAGCAGTACTTC. Combining the CDR3 with reference TRBV5-1 and TRBJ2-7 gives the whole variable domain KAGVTQTPRYLIKTRGQQVTLSCSPISGHRSVSWYQQTPGQGLQFLFEYFSETQRNKGNFPGRFSGRQFSNSRSEMNVSTLELGDSALYLCASSRTIQGYEQYFGPGTRLTVT.

This chain links TRBV28 with TRBJ1-1, with 7 nucleotides matching TRBD1. This CDR3 comprises 14 residues. In germline, CDR1 is MDHEN, CDR2 SYDVKM. The J segment lost 3 bases and the V segment lost 8 bases, leaving 9 bases of the junction unmatched. The CDR3 coding sequence is TGTGCCAGCCTAACAGGGGCTCTGGACACTGAAGCTTTCTTT. It codes for CASLTGALDTEAFF. The variable domain in full, with the rest retrieved from reference TRBV28 and TRBJ1-1, is DVKVTQSSRYLVKRTGEKVFLECVQDMDHENMFWYRQDPGLGLRLIYFSYDVKMKEKGDIPEGYSVSREKKERFSLILESASTNQTSMYLCASLTGALDTEAFFGQGTRLTVV.

DNA of the CDR3: TGTGCCAGCAGCTTTGGTGGAGAAGGGGAGCAGTTCTTC. Protein: CASSFGGEGEQFF. The genes are TRBV7-9 and TRBJ2-1; D remains unclear. V was pared by 3 bases and J by 10 bases, with 13 bases between. CDR1 SEHNR and CDR2 FQNEAQ come from the germline V gene (reference sequence). This CDR3 has 13 amino acids. The whole variable domain, remainder taken from reference TRBV7-9 and TRBJ2-1, is DTGVSQNPRHKITKRGQNVTFRCDPISEHNRLYWYRQTLGQGPEFLTYFQNEAQLEKSRLLSDRFSAERPKGSFSTLEIQRTEQGDSAMYLCASSFGGEGEQFFGPGTRLTVL.

This chain uses TRBV7-9 with TRBJ2-4; a possible D gene is TRBD2 (5 bases). The V and J ends lost 6 bases and 9 bases respectively, with 15 bases between them. This CDR3 comprises 13 residues. CDR1 is SEHNR, CDR2 FQNEAQ, per germline (reference sequence). CDR3 sequence (DNA): TGTGCCAGCAGTTCTTCCTCCCGGGGCATTCAGTACTTC. Its protein product is CASSSSSRGIQYF.

The V and J genes are TRBV20-1 and TRBJ2-1; TRBD2 aligns across 12 bases. V was clipped by 3 bases and J by 9 bases; unmatched bases: 9. From germline, CDR1 is DFQATT and CDR2 SNEGSKA (reference sequence). This CDR3 comprises 15 residues. CDR3 loop: CSASLTSGGNGEQFF. The CDR3 DNA is TGCAGTGCTAGCCTAACTAGCGGGGGGAATGGTGAGCAGTTCTTC.

This clonotype has more than one count but fewer than ten. The chain uses TRBV2 and TRBJ1-2; TRBD1 aligns across 8 bases. CDR3 size: 14 residues. Germline CDR1 reads SNHLY; CDR2 reads FYNNEI. J was trimmed by 4 bases and V by 6 bases; bases with no gene match: 7. For the CDR3, the DNA is TGTGCCAGCAGCGCCCTCGGGACAGGCTATGGCTACACCTTC. It translates to CASSALGTGYGYTF. The full variable domain, its missing parts supplied by reference TRBV2 and TRBJ1-2, is EPEVTQTPSHQVTQMGQEVILRCVPISNHLYFYWYRQILGQKVEFLVSFYNNEISEKSEIFDDQFSVERPDGSNFTLKIRSTKLEDSAMYFCASSALGTGYGYTFGSGTRLTVV.

This clonotype has a handful of counts. The chain has TRBV12-3 or TRBV12-4 and TRBJ1-1; D is ambiguous. The length of the CDR3 is 15 residues. Trimming pared 6 bases from V and 1 base from J, leaving 15 bases between. The CDR3 spells CASSLPGVGNTEAFF. The CDR3 region has the DNA TGTGCCAGCAGCCTCCCCGGGGTCGGGAACACTGAAGCTTTCTTT.

This clonotype came up a few times. The chain combines TRBV4-3 with TRBJ1-6; tentative D call: TRBD1 (5 bases). This CDR3 contains 14 residues. V lost 1 base, J lost 8 bases, and 9 bases lay in between. Germline V CDR1 and CDR2: LGHNA, YSLEER. This CDR3 reads CASSQVRDDSPLHF. CDR3 sequence (DNA): TGCGCCAGCAGCCAAGTACGGGACGATTCACCCCTCCACTTT.

V is TRBV28 and J is TRBJ2-3, with D perhaps matching TRBD2 (6 bases). The CDR3 is 15 amino acids. Trimming removed 4 bases from V and 4 bases from J, with 15 bases in between. Germline loops: CDR1 MDHEN, CDR2 SYDVKM. This chain's CDR3 is CASSYLLGGADTQYF. For the CDR3, the DNA is TGTGCCAGCAGTTATTTATTAGGCGGGGCAGATACGCAGTATTTT.

This chain uses TRBV7-2 with TRBJ1-1, with TRBD1 as a possible D gene (6 bases). Between the trimmed V and J ends, which lost 4 bases and 2 bases, there was a span of 17 bases. The CDR3 runs to 16 residues. Germline CDR1 and CDR2: SGHTA and FQGNSA. The CDR3 sequence: CASSSAPSTGNTEAFF. As DNA, the CDR3 is TGTGCCAGCAGCTCAGCTCCTTCGACAGGCAACACTGAAGCTTTCTTT.

The V and J genes are TRBV28 and TRBJ1-1, with D unresolved. The V gene lost 2 bases and the J gene lost 5 bases, with 12 bases spanning the gap. Germline V gene lookup returns CDR1 MDHEN and CDR2 SYDVKM. The CDR3 sequence is 14 residues long. The CDR3 nucleotides are TGTGCCAGCAGTTTAGCTCCGGGAGGGACTGAAGCTTTCTTT. As protein: CASSLAPGGTEAFF.

This clonotype was recorded a few times. This sequence joins TRBV28 and TRBJ1-2; D is ambiguous. Germline-derived CDR1 and CDR2 are MDHEN and SYDVKM. The CDR3 covers 12 residues. With 3 bases removed from V and 8 bases from J, the gap between germline ends came to 10 bases. DNA for the CDR3: TGTGCCAGCAGTTTGGCCCAGAAAGGCTACACCTTC. Its protein is CASSLAQKGYTF.

The rearrangement links TRBV10-1 to TRBJ2-2, with 11 bases fitting TRBD2. The V segment lost 4 bases and the J segment 4 bases; nucleotides outside the gene matches: 2. The CDR3 loop spans 15 amino acids. Germline CDR1 reads WNHNN; CDR2 reads SYGVQD (reference sequence). CDR3 region: CASSASGGPTGELFF. The CDR3 DNA sequence: TGCGCCAGCAGTGCTAGCGGGGGGCCCACCGGGGAGCTGTTTTTT.

This clonotype turned up a few times. The chain has TRBV7-9 and TRBJ2-1, with a tentative D call TRBD2 (6 bases). Trimming took off 5 bases at V and 0 bases at J, with 14 bases between the two ends. The CDR3 is 16 amino acids. Germline CDR1 is SEHNR and CDR2 is FQNEAQ (reference sequence). The CDR3 DNA follows: TGTGCCAGCAGCCCCGTCGGGGGAATCTCCTACAATGAGCAGTTCTTC. Translated: CASSPVGGISYNEQFF.

V and J are TRBV2 and TRBJ2-1; 10 bases line up with TRBD2. Germline loops: CDR1 SNHLY, CDR2 FYNNEI. The V gene end was trimmed by 3 bases and the J gene end by 7 bases; junction bases not matched to a gene: 6. This CDR3 contains 15 residues. The CDR3 DNA is TGTGCCAGCAGTGAGCAAACTAGCGGGGCTAATGAGCAGTTCTTC. It is translated as CASSEQTSGANEQFF.

This clonotype was recorded a few times. The V gene is TRBV27, the J gene TRBJ2-1; 10 bases are shared with TRBD2. Germline CDR1 reads MNHEY; CDR2 reads SMNVEV (reference sequence). V gave up 3 bases and J gave up 4 bases; unmatched junction bases: 6. The CDR3 runs to 16 residues. In DNA form, the CDR3 reads TGTGCCAGCAGTTTCGGACTAGCGGCCCCTTACAATGAGCAGTTCTTC. Translation: CASSFGLAAPYNEQFF.

This clonotype occurred a few times. V gene TRBV5-1 combines with J gene TRBJ2-5; 11 bases align to TRBD1. V shed 0 bases and J 5 bases; nucleotides not matched to a gene: 6. This CDR3 region has 16 residues. CDR1 is SGHRS, CDR2 YFSETQ, per germline. CDR3 DNA: TGCGCCAGCAGCTTGGGGACAGGGGGCCATAGGGAGACCCAGTACTTC. This codes for CASSLGTGGHRETQYF.

The J gene is TRBJ2-3, the V gene TRBV30; 7 positions match TRBD2. The CDR3 sequence is 17 residues long. V lost 2 bases and J lost 2; bases outside the gene matches: 13. Germline CDR1 reads GTSNPN; CDR2 reads SVGIG (reference sequence). CDR3 in amino acids: CAWSPRGGRRFTDTQYF. The CDR3 region has the DNA TGTGCCTGGAGTCCCCGGGGAGGGCGTCGTTTCACAGATACGCAGTATTTT.

This sequence joins TRBV12-3 or TRBV12-4 and TRBJ2-1, with 8 bases aligning to TRBD2. The CDR3 length is 16 residues. Trimming removed 2 bases from V and 9 bases from J; junction bases left unmatched: 12. The CDR3, as DNA: TGTGCCAGCAGTTTACTGGCGGGGGGCTTCTTGGGTGAGCAGTTCTTC. It encodes CASSLLAGGFLGEQFF.

The chain combines TRBV12-3 or TRBV12-4 with TRBJ1-5; D unclear. CDR3 size: 14 residues. V lost 3 bases and J lost 3, with 9 bases in between. Here the CDR3 reads CASSFGRLNQPQHF. For the CDR3, the DNA is TGTGCCAGCAGTTTTGGACGGCTCAATCAGCCCCAGCATTTT.

Here the CDR3 DNA reads TGTGCCAGCAGCTTAGGATTCCGCGACACAGATACGCAGTATTTT. Translating it yields CASSLGFRDTDTQYF. The rearrangement uses TRBV7-2 and TRBJ2-3; no clear D gene. CDR1 and CDR2 (germline): SGHTA, FQGNSA. The CDR3 has 15 residues. The V gene lost 1 base and the J gene lost 2 bases, with 10 bases spanning the gap.